The rows below give T cell receptor beta chains drawn from one sample of a study of cytomegalovirus exposure and HLA in healthy donors. Method: immunoSEQ multiplex PCR; TCRdb's copy keeps in-frame clones and lacks some. This table has some 130,000 clones, 65% to 80% appearing once. The sample comprised PBMCs. These receptors were taken from a male donor in good health and CMV-seropositive. CDR3s include the opening cysteine and the closing phenylalanine or tryptophan. A D gene is named only where the DNA matches it firmly. Expanded clones get a size class; other rows say once, few or many, or leave the size out.

TRBV10-3	TRBJ1-2	-	-	TGTGCCATCAGTGAGAATACAGATCAAGGCTACACCTTC	CAISENTDQGYTF
TRBV5-1	TRBJ2-7	few	TRBD1	TGCGCCAGCAGCCACGGACAGGGCTACGAGCAGTACTTC	CASSHGQGYEQYF
TRBV11-2	TRBJ2-3	once	-	TGTGCCAGCAGCTTAGGCCCGGTAACTAGCACAGATACGCAGTATTTT	CASSLGPVTSTDTQYF
TRBV28	TRBJ2-3	-	TRBD2	TGTGCCAGCACGTCCATAGCGGGAGGCGCTGATACGCAGTATTTT	CASTSIAGGADTQYF
TRBV5-1	TRBJ2-3	-	-	TGCGCCAGCAGCTGGGGGGGGCCGGGAGATACGCAGTATTTT	CASSWGGPGDTQYF
TRBV6-1	TRBJ2-1	-	-	TGTGCCAGCAGTGACCGGACTAGGGGGACTCGGTTCTTC	CASSDRTRGTRFF
TRBV5-4	TRBJ2-7	-	TRBD1	TGTGCCAGCAGCCCGGACAGGTATAACGAGCAGTACTTC	CASSPDRYNEQYF
TRBV30	TRBJ1-5	-	-	TGTGCCTGGACAGGGGCTTATTCCAATCAGCCCCAGCATTTT	CAWTGAYSNQPQHF
TRBV2	TRBJ2-1	-	TRBD2	TGTGCCAGCATGGCAGGGAGGGGTGGCTCCTACAATGAGCAGTTCTTC	CASMAGRGGSYNEQFF
TRBV6-5	TRBJ2-7	-	TRBD1	TGTGCCAGCAGTCACAGGGGCCTGGGAGAGCAGTACTTC	CASSHRGLGEQYF
TRBV5-1	TRBJ2-5	-	-	TGCGCCAGCAGCTTGGCTGAGGAGACCCAGTACTTC	CASSLAEETQYF
TRBV6-5	TRBJ2-3	-	-	TGTGCCAGCAGTTTAGAAGCCTTCGGCACAGATACGCAGTATTTT	CASSLEAFGTDTQYF
TRBV28	TRBJ2-2	-	TRBD2	TGTGCCAGCAGTTTTAGCGGGAGGGCTGGCAGGGAGCTGTTTTTT	CASSFSGRAGRELFF
TRBV6-5	TRBJ1-3	-	-	TGTGCCAGCAGTAGACAGGCCTCTGGAAACACCATATATTTT	CASSRQASGNTIYF
TRBV9	TRBJ2-1	-	TRBD2	TGTGCCAGCAGCTATAGCGGGAGGGGAAATGAGCAGTTCTTC	CASSYSGRGNEQFF
TRBV29-1	TRBJ1-1	once	-	TGCAGCGTCGTTCGGGTCCCTGAAGCTTTCTTT	CSVVRVPEAFF
TRBV6-5	TRBJ2-7	few	TRBD1	TGTGCCAGCAGTTTTCGCGACAGGGCCAACTACGAGCAGTACTTC	CASSFRDRANYEQYF
TRBV7-8	TRBJ1-3	-	-	TGTGCCAGCAGCTTAGGAGGACTCGGTGGAAACACCATATATTTT	CASSLGGLGGNTIYF
TRBV11-2	TRBJ1-2	once	-	TGTGCCAGCAGCTTAAGAACAGGAAACTATGGCTACACCTTC	CASSLRTGNYGYTF
TRBV4-1	TRBJ1-2	-	-	TGCGCCAGCAGCCAAGAAGGGGGTTTGCAGGTGGGGGTTAACTATGGCTACACCTTC	CASSQEGGLQVGVNYGYTF
TRBV13	TRBJ2-7	-	TRBD2	TGTGCCAGCAGAGGTAGCGGGTCGAGCTCCTACGAGCAGTACTTC	CASRGSGSSSYEQYF
TRBV7-8	TRBJ2-3	-	-	TGTGCCAGCAGCTTACCAGGCAGGGATACGCAGTATTTT	CASSLPGRDTQYF
TRBV7-2	TRBJ2-1	-	TRBD2	TGTGCCAGCAGCTTAGGGAGCGGGGGGTTACCAAACAATGAGCAGTTCTTC	CASSLGSGGLPNNEQFF
TRBV7-9	TRBJ2-3	-	TRBD2	TGTGCCAGCAGCGTAGGACTAGCCGTAGATACGCAGTATTTT	CASSVGLAVDTQYF
TRBV19	TRBJ2-5	-	-	TGTGCCAGTAGGTCTAAGGGGCGGACTACAGAGACCCAGTACTTC	CASRSKGRTTETQYF
TRBV5-1	TRBJ2-1	-	TRBD2	TGCGCCAGCAGCTTGGAAGGTAGCGGGAGGCTGAATGAGCAGTTCTTC	CASSLEGSGRLNEQFF
TRBV7-8	TRBJ2-1	-	-	TGTGCCAGCAACAGTCTCTTTGGGGAGCAGTTCTTC	CASNSLFGEQFF
TRBV27	TRBJ2-7	-	TRBD1	TGTGCCAGCAGTCAGCAACAGGGGATAACGAGGGAGCAGTACTTC	CASSQQQGITREQYF
TRBV11-3	TRBJ2-1	-	-	TGTGCCAGCAGCACCAGACAGGCCCAAGAGCAGTTCTTC	CASSTRQAQEQFF
TRBV6-5	TRBJ1-2	-	-	TGTGCCAGCAGTTGGAGCAGCTTTAACTATGGCTACACCTTC	CASSWSSFNYGYTF
TRBV5-6	TRBJ2-7	-	TRBD2	TGTGCCAGCAGCTTAGCGGGGGGCAGTGAGCAGTACTTC	CASSLAGGSEQYF
TRBV27	TRBJ2-2	few	TRBD1	TGTGCCAGCAGAGTGACAGGGTCCGGGGAGCTGTTTTTT	CASRVTGSGELFF